Each of the 18 T cell receptor beta chains below was sequenced from the same sample in a study of metastatic and nonmetastatic thyroid tumors. Before thyroid surgery, none of the patients had received any treatment. TCRdb re-processed the PCR reads through MiXCR. Of some 17,000 clones in the sample, 34% were seen once. The sequenced sample was tumor tissue. The receptor source for this set is a female donor with papillary thyroid cancer or a benign thyroid nodule (not recorded which). Some clones in this sample may be carry-over from other donors' samples.

This clone was seen only a few times. V gene TRBV5-1 combines with J gene TRBJ2-3, with D perhaps TRBD1 (5 bases). The V end was cut by 0 bases, the J end by 5 bases, with 7 bases between. CDR1 and CDR2 (germline): SGHRS, YFSETQ. This CDR3 contains 13 residues. In DNA form, the CDR3 reads TGCGCCAGCAGCTTGGGGGGCGAAGATACGCAGTATTTT. Its translation: CASSLGGEDTQYF.

This clone was seen just once. The chain is built from TRBV18 and TRBJ1-4; 9 bases match TRBD1. Germline V gene sequence: CDR1 KGHSH, CDR2 LQKENI. The CDR3 sequence is 15 residues long. The V gene end was trimmed by 3 bases and the J gene end by 6 bases; junction bases not matched to a gene: 5. The CDR3 DNA reads TGTGCCAGCTCACCTTTCGGGACAGGGCATGAAAAACTGTTTTTT. This translates into CASSPFGTGHEKLFF.

This clone turned up a few times. This may stem from a read error, because a much larger clone lies one nucleotide away. The sample holds other DNA sequences that translate to the same CDR3. The chain combines TRBV29-1 with TRBJ1-1; tentatively, D is TRBD1 (5 bases). The germline V gene has CDR1 SQVTM and CDR2 ANQGSEA. The CDR3 contains 10 residues. CDR3 residues: CSVRDGEAFF. Here the CDR3 DNA reads TGCAGCGTTCGGGACGGTGAAGCCTTCTTT.

This clone has just a few counts. The rearrangement links TRBV28 to TRBJ1-2, with 7 positions matching TRBD1. J was trimmed by 7 bases and V by 2 bases; bases with no gene match: 7. This CDR3 is 14 amino acids long. CDR1 and CDR2 (germline): MDHEN, SYDVKM. Here the CDR3 DNA reads TGTGCCAGCAGTTTACCGGCAGGGGGTGCTGGCTACACCTTC. The encoded protein is CASSLPAGGAGYTF.

The chain recombines TRBV14 with TRBJ2-1; TRBD2 aligns across 10 bases. V shed 2 bases and J 4 bases; nucleotides not matched to a gene: 5. Germline loops: CDR1 SGHDN, CDR2 FVKESK. The CDR3 sequence is 16 residues long. Here the CDR3 DNA reads TGTGCCAGCAGCCAACTAGCGGGAGAAATTTACAATGAGCAGTTCTTC. This sequence encodes CASSQLAGEIYNEQFF. The whole variable domain, filled in from reference TRBV14 and TRBJ2-1, reads EAGVTQFPSHSVIEKGQTVTLRCDPISGHDNLYWYRRVMGKEIKFLLHFVKESKQDESGMPNNRFLAERTGGTYSTLKVQPAELEDSGVYFCASSQLAGEIYNEQFFGPGTRLTVL.

This clone was seen a handful of times. CDR3 sequence reads: CASSEGGLYNYGYTF. Here the CDR3 DNA reads TGTGCCAGCAGTGAAGGGGGTTTGTACAACTATGGCTACACCTTC. The V call is TRBV6-1, the J call TRBJ1-2; no firm D call. Trimming shortened V by 1 base and J by 2 bases, and 11 bases separated the two germline ends. This CDR3 is built from 15 residues. Germline V gene lookup returns CDR1 MNHNS and CDR2 SASEGT.

This clone was seen more than once but under ten times. The CDR3 does not close with the conserved phenylalanine or tryptophan, likely indicating a read error. This sequence joins TRBV6-2 or TRBV6-3 and TRBJ2-7; 9 bases are shared with TRBD2. The CDR3 has 16 residues. In germline, CDR1 is MNHEY, CDR2 SVGEGT. Trimming cost V 6 bases and J 3 bases; bases outside gene matches: 12. This CDR3 reads CASRPQAGGLIYEQYL. The CDR3, as DNA: TGTGCCAGCAGACCACAGGCGGGAGGGCTCATCTACGAGCAGTACTTA.

The CDR3 protein is CASRGGDAQYF. CDR3 nucleotide sequence: TGTGCCAGCCGTGGAGGGGACGCGCAGTACTTC. The chain uses TRBV2 and TRBJ2-7; D is possibly TRBD2 (6 bases). Trimming took off 8 bases at V and 9 bases at J, with 14 bases between the two ends. CDR1 SNHLY and CDR2 FYNNEI come from the germline V gene. There are 11 residues in the CDR3.

This clone is medium-sized within its sample. The rearrangement uses TRBV3-1 and TRBJ2-7, with no clear D. Per germline, CDR1 LGHDT and CDR2 YNNKEL (reference sequence). Trimming removed 1 base from V and 1 base from J, with 2 bases in between. The CDR3 contains 12 residues. The CDR3, as DNA: TGTGCCAGCAGCCAAGGGTCCTACGAGCAGTACTTC. Its protein product is CASSQGSYEQYF.

This clone was counted a single time. A read error may account for a junction end that differs from germline. V gene TRBV7-7 combines with J gene TRBJ1-6; TRBD1 agrees at 7 bases. The germline V gene has CDR1 SSHAT and CDR2 FNYEAQ (reference sequence). The CDR3 runs 16 residues. CDR3 nucleotide sequence: TGTGCTAGCAGCTTAATGGGAGACAGGGTGCGCTCACCCCTCCACTTT. Its protein product is CASSLMGDRVRSPLHF.

This chain connects TRBV5-1 to TRBJ2-3, with D maybe TRBD1 (5 bases). Trimming removed 1 base from V and 4 bases from J, with 16 bases in between. The germline CDR1 and CDR2 sequences are SGHRS and YFSETQ. The CDR3 covers 16 residues. The CDR3: CASSLLRVEVADTQYF. Here the CDR3 DNA reads TGCGCCAGCAGCTTGCTCAGGGTGGAAGTCGCAGATACGCAGTATTTT. The variable domain in full, with the rest retrieved from reference TRBV5-1 and TRBJ2-3, is KAGVTQTPRYLIKTRGQQVTLSCSPISGHRSVSWYQQTPGQGLQFLFEYFSETQRNKGNFPGRFSGRQFSNSRSEMNVSTLELGDSALYLCASSLLRVEVADTQYFGPGTRLTVL.

V is TRBV20-1 and J is TRBJ1-1; unclear D gene. Germline CDR1 reads DFQATT; CDR2 reads SNEGSKA (reference sequence). Trimming shortened V by 0 bases and J by 5 bases, and 10 bases separated the two germline ends. The CDR3 is made up of 13 amino acids. Here the CDR3 reads CSARERGRTEAFF. Here the CDR3 DNA reads TGCAGTGCTAGAGAACGCGGGCGAACTGAAGCTTTCTTT.

This clone was detected a few times. V is TRBV6-1 and J is TRBJ1-2; 9 bases fit TRBD1. CDR1 and CDR2 (germline): MNHNS, SASEGT. The CDR3 is 16 residues long. V lost 9 bases and J lost 4; bases outside the gene matches: 15. CDR3 bases: TGTGCCAGTACTAACCGGGACAGGGTATTCGGCTATGGCTACACCTTC. Translated, it gives CASTNRDRVFGYGYTF.

This clone was seen at least ten times. This chain links TRBV7-2 with TRBJ2-3; TRBD1 matches 10 bases. This CDR3 comprises 14 residues. The trim removed 6 bases at V and 5 bases at J, leaving 5 bases unmatched. The germline V gene encodes CDR1 SGHTA and CDR2 FQGNSA. CDR3 in DNA: TGTGCCAGCAGACCGACAGGGGGCCTAGATACGCAGTATTTT. Protein sequence: CASRPTGGLDTQYF.

Ten or more counts support this clone. The chain links TRBV29-1 to TRBJ2-3; 12 nucleotides agree with TRBD2. From germline, CDR1 is SQVTM and CDR2 ANQGSEA. The CDR3 has 16 residues. The junction had 7 bases not matched to a gene; V was cut back by 6 bases and J by 0 bases. CDR3 sequence: CSVVGLAGRSTDTQYF. The CDR3, as DNA: TGCAGCGTGGTTGGACTAGCGGGACGAAGCACAGATACGCAGTATTTT.

This clone was seen ten or more times. The chain carries TRBV7-3 and TRBJ2-2; D ambiguous. Germline V gene lookup returns CDR1 SGHTA and CDR2 FQGTGA. The CDR3 sequence is 15 residues long. V was pared by 5 bases and J by 8 bases, with 18 bases between. CDR3 amino acids: CASSPTPHVSGELFF. The CDR3, as DNA: TGTGCCAGCAGCCCCACCCCCCATGTTTCTGGGGAGCTGTTTTTT.

The chain joins TRBV5-1 to TRBJ2-7, with D perhaps TRBD2 (6 bases). CDR3 length: 14 amino acids. From germline, CDR1 is SGHRS and CDR2 YFSETQ. V gave up 4 bases and J gave up 4 bases, with 15 bases separating them. CDR3 nucleotide sequence: TGCGCCAGCAGCACAGGTGCAGGACTATACGAGCAGTACTTC. This sequence encodes CASSTGAGLYEQYF.

This clone has just a few counts. The chain joins TRBV24-1 to TRBJ1-2; D unresolved. CDR1 and CDR2 (germline): KGHDR, SFDVKD. V was clipped by 4 bases and J by 5 bases, with 4 bases between them. The CDR3 is 11 residues long. The CDR3 is CATSDRYGYTF. The CDR3 DNA reads TGTGCCACCAGTGACAGATATGGCTACACCTTC.